The sequence of this T cell receptor (beta chain) was determined in a study of early stage breast cancer tumors. Study in general: Most invasive tumors, about 75% of the 16, were ER+/PR+/HER2-. Among around 12 ER+/PR+/HER2- tumors, eight were ductal, four lobular.

The CDR3 extends over 13 amino acids. The V gene lost 8 bases and the J gene lost 3 bases, with 14 bases spanning the gap. CDR1 and CDR2 (germline): WSHSY, SAAADI. Study-wide findings and caveats: Tumor and normal breast were distinguished via blood comparison in most of the 16 patients. Tumors had roughly 2.6-fold higher T cell density than normal breast.

This clone has a handful of counts. As yet, its antigen is unknown. Generated by immunoSEQ multiplex PCR, the TCRdb table keeps only in-frame clones and is missing some. There are 25,000 to 35,000 clones in the sample; 50% to 75% occur only once, and roughly 8% lies in the top ten. This receptor was taken from a person aged 45 to 59 with breast cancer. The chain is built from TRBV10-2 and TRBJ2-7, with unresolved D. Sequenced material: breast tumor tissue. Here the CDR3 DNA reads TGCGCCAGCCTCCTTGTTCACAGCTACGAGCAGTACTTC. It specifies CASLLVHSYEQYF.